Listed below are T cell receptor beta chains from one sample, sequenced in a study of shared clonotypes between healthy human individuals. Sequenced by immunoSEQ multiplex PCR; TCRdb stores in-frame clones only, minus some. The sample records some 2,500,000 clones, approximately 94% being singletons. Sequencing was done on a sample of naive CD4+ T cells from PBMCs. The source is a man between 18 and 29 years old in good health. Some clones in this sample may be carry-over from other donors' samples. Both conserved end residues are part of each CDR3. Each record gives: V gene, CDR3 protein.

TRBV11-2	CASSPLSAGINYGYTF
TRBV10-1	CASSDPRLGYNEQFF
TRBV28	CATAKVGGLQPQHF
TRBV28	CASSLGGFTGELFF
TRBV7-3	CASSNTGRTKETQYF
TRBV2	CASSVNLSPGGTQYF
TRBV9	CASSVRDRDAGANVLTF
TRBV27	CASKTVRAGNEKLFF
TRBV30	CAWSVWAGLMNTEAFF
TRBV5-5	CASSPSDRALDSNQPQHF
TRBV5-1	CASSLTTGFSSYEQYF